Listed here is a single T cell receptor beta chain. The target antigen is unknown. Using a J-beta primer mix together with a sample-barcoded 5' primer, a second PCR was run for about 7 to 12 cycles. TCRdb ran MiXCR on the 5' RACE reads and lists one entry per CDR3 protein. The sample contains around 700,000 distinct CDR3 sequences, around 25% of which appear only once. CDR1 SGHRS and CDR2 YFSETQ come from the germline V gene. Trimming removed 0 bases from V and 0 bases from J; junction bases left unmatched: 14. This CDR3 has 21 residues. The data were obtained in a study of blood T cells in healthy people across ages. Study-wide results and limits: As age increased, TCR beta diversity per million T cells fell in a roughly linear fashion.

A further study also used this sample, focusing on T cells of mothers and their children. This second study notes: Versus unrelated pairs, overlap was slightly higher in related mother-child pairs, without reaching significance.

Sequenced: blood. The gene calls are TRBV5-1 and TRBJ1-4; 10 nucleotides align to TRBD1. The TCR was taken from a boy younger than 18 in good health. This CDR3 reads CASSLGESGQGIVATNEKLFF. In DNA form, the CDR3 reads TGCGCCAGCAGCTTGGGAGAATCGGGACAGGGGATAGTTGCAACTAATGAAAAACTGTTTTTT.